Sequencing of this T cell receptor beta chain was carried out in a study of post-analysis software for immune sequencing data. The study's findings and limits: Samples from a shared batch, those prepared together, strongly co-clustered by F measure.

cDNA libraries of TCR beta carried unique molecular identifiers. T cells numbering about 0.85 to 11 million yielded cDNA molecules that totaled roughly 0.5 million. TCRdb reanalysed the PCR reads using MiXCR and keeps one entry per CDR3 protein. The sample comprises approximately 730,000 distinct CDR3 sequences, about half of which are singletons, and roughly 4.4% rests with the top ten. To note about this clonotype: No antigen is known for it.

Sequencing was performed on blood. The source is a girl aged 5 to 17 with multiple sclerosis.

CDR3 coding DNA: TGTGCCAGCAGTGAGACGGGGAGAGGGTCCTACGAGCAGTACTTC. Translation gives CASSETGRGSYEQYF. The genes are TRBV6-2 or TRBV6-3 and TRBJ2-7; maybe TRBD2 (5 bases). Trimming stripped 5 bases from V and 1 base from J, with 15 bases between. Per the germline V gene, CDR1 is MNHEY and CDR2 is SVGEGT. This CDR3 comprises 15 residues.